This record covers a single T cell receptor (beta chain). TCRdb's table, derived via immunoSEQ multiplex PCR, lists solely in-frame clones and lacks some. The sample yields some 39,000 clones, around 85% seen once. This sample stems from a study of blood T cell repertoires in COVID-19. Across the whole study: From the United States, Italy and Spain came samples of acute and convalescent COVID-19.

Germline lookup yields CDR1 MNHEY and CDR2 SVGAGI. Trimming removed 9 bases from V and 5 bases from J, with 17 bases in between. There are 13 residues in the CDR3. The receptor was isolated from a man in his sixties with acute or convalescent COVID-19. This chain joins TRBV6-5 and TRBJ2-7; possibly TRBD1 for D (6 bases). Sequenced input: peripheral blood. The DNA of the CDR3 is TGTGCCAGTGCAGTTACAGGGTCCCACGAGCAGTACTTC. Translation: CASAVTGSHEQYF.